Below, 2 T cell receptor beta chains from the same sample are listed, as sequenced in a study of T cell responses to AZD1222 COVID-19 vaccine. Profiled with immunoSEQ multiplex PCR; TCRdb holds only in-frame clones, not every one. The table has roughly 120,000 clones, approximately 90% seen once. The sequencing here drew on peripheral blood, taken 28 days after the second AZD1222 dose. These receptors originate from an adult who received the AZD1222 COVID-19 vaccine.

The chain couples TRBV7-2 to TRBJ1-2; the match to TRBD1 covers 8 bases. Trimming removed 1 base from V and 4 bases from J; junction bases left unmatched: 8. The CDR3 sequence is 16 residues long. Germline V gene lookup returns CDR1 SGHTA and CDR2 FQGNSA. The CDR3 region is CASSLDRAGGRYGYTF. The CDR3 DNA sequence: TGTGCCAGCAGCTTAGATAGGGCAGGGGGCCGCTATGGCTACACCTTC.

The rearrangement uses TRBV14 and TRBJ1-2; D is uncertain. The CDR3 is 13 amino acids. With 4 bases removed from V and 4 bases from J, the gap between germline ends came to 10 bases. Germline V gene lookup returns CDR1 SGHDN and CDR2 FVKESK. CDR3 coding DNA: TGTGCCAGCAGCCCTCAGGAGTTCTATGGCTACACCTTC. Protein sequence: CASSPQEFYGYTF.